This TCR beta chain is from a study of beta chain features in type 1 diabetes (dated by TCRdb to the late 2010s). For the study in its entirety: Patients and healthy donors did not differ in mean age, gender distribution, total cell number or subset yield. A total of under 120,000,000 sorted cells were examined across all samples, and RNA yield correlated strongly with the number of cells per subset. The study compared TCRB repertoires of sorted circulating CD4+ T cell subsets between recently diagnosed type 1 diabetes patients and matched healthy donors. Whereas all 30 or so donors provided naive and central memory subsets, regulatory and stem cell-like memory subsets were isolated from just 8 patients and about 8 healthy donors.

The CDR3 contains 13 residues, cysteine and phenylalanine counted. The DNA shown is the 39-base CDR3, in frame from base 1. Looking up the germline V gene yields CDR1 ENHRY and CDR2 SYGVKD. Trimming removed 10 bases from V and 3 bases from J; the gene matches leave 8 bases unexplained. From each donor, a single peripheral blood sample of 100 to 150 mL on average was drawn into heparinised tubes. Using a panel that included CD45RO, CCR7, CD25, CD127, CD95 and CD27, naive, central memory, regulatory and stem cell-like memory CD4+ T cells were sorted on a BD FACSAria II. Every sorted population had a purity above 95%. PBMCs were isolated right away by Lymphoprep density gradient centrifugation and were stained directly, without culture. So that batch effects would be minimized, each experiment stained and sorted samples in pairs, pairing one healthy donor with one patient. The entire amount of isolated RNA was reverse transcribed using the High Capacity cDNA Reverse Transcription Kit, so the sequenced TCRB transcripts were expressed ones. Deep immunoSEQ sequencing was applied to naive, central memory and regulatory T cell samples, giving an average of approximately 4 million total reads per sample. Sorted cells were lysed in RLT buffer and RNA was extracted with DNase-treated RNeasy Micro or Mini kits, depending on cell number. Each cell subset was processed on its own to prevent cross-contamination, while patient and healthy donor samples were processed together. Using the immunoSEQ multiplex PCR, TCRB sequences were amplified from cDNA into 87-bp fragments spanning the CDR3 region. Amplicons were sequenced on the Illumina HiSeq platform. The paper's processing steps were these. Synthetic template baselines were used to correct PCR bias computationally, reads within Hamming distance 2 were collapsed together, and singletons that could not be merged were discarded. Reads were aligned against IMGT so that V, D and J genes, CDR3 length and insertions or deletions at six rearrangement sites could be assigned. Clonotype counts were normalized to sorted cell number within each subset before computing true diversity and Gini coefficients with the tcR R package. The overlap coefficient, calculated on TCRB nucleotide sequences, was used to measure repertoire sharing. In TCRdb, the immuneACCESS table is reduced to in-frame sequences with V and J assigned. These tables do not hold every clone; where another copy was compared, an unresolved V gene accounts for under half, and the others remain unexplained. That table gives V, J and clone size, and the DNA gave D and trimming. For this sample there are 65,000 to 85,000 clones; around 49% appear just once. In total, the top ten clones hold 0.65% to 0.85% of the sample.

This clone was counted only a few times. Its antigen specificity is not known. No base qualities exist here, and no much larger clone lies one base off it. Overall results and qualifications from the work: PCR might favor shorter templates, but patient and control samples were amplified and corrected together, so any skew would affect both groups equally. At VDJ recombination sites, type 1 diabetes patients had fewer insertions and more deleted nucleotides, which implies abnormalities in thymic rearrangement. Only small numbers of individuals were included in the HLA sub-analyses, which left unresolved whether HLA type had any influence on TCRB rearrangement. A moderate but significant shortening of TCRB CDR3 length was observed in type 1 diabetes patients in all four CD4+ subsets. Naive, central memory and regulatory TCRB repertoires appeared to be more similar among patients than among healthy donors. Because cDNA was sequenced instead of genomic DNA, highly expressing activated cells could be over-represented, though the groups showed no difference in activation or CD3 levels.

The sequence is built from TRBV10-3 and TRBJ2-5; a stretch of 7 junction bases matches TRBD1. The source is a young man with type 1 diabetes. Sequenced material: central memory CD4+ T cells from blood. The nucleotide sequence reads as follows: TGTGCCAGCAGAAGAGGACAGGAAGAGACCCAGTACTTC. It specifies CASRRGQEETQYF.